This T cell receptor beta chain was recovered during a study of Ad26.COV2.S vaccination and SARS-CoV-2 variants. Using immunoSEQ multiplex PCR, the repertoire was profiled, and TCRdb retains in-frame clones only, with some absent. Among fewer than 400,000 clones, more than 85% were seen once, and the ten largest hold about 3.6%. As for treatment: some 20 received Ad26.COV2.S at low or high dose, single or two shots; about 5 received placebo; per-sample allocation not given. Day 63 after the first vaccine or placebo injection was the time point for sampling. The sample was peripheral blood, taken in a trial of Ad26.COV2.S vaccine versus placebo. This TCR was recovered from a person aged 18 to 59 who received the Ad26.COV2.S COVID-19 vaccine or a placebo.

CDR3 protein: CASGGRGQGRKNTEAFF. The CDR3 DNA follows: TGTGCCAGCGGGGGAAGGGGCCAGGGTAGAAAGAACACTGAAGCTTTCTTT. V and J are TRBV2 and TRBJ1-1; possible D gene TRBD1, 5 bases. Trimming cost V 8 bases and J 1 base, with 23 bases left between them. The CDR3 length is 17 residues. The germline gives CDR1 SNHLY, CDR2 FYNNEI.